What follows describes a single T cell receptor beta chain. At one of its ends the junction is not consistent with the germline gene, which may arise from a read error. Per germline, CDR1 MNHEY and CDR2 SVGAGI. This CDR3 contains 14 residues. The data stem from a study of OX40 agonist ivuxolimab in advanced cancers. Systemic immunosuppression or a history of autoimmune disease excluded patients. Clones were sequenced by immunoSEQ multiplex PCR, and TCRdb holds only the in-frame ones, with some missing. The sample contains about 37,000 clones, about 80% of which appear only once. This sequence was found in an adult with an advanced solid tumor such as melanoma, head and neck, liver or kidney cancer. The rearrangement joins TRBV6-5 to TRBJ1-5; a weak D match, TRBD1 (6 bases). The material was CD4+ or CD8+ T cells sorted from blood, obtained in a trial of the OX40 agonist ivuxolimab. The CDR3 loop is CASSYNRDDQPQHF. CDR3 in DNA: TGTGCCAGCAGCTACAACAGGGACGATCAACCCCAGCATTTT.